Listed here is a single TCR beta chain. The clone's antigen remains unknown. It has no much larger one-base neighbor in the sample; base qualities were not kept. Based on the germline V gene, the CDR1 and CDR2 sequences are MNHNS and SASEGT. V and J lose 6 bases and 2 bases, and a span of 12 bases separates them. From the cysteine up to the phenylalanine, the CDR3 has a length of 14 residues. Only the CDR3 portion is preserved as DNA: 42 bases, with reading frame beginning at the first base. Only healthy Caucasian donors were included. Three pairs of female monozygotic twins, all aged 18 to 29 years, were included in the twin cohort. Peripheral blood mononuclear cells were used as the source from which RNA for TCR libraries was isolated. Library generation was performed with 5' RACE. The sample was run on an Illumina HiSeq 2000. Template switching added a universal primer binding site, and the final cDNA carried a unique molecular identifier that allowed TCR cDNA molecules to be counted accurately. Specific primers in the conserved constant-segment region were used to synthesize first-strand cDNA for the TCR alpha and beta chains. To control for contamination, every cDNA library carried two barcodes: a SMART-Mk sample barcode plus Illumina barcodes. TruSeq adapter sequences, together with Illumina sample barcodes, were added in two successive PCR steps. The TCR alpha and beta cDNA libraries were sequenced on the Illumina HiSeq platform using custom primers. As for the authors' bioinformatics: MiGEC processed the raw reads to extract unique molecular identifiers, while MiXCR was used to determine the CDR3 positions. For each individual, recombination models were inferred using an EM algorithm with the repgenHMM and IGoR tools. The analysis of shared clonotypes was done with the tcR package in R, with sharing normalized by the product of cloneset sizes. To study raw recombination free of thymic and clonal selection effects, out-of-frame nonproductive sequences were analyzed. Starting from the raw public reads, TCRdb applied fastp trimming at Q25, assembled clones with MiXCR and retained in-frame beta chains. A single entry per CDR3 protein holds the most common genes and DNA from its merged rows. The V and J calls reflect TCRdb's pipeline rather than the authors' work. The sample includes around 650,000 distinct CDR3 sequences, with less than 9% observed a single time. The leading ten clones occupy about 1.6% of the sample.

The data were obtained in a study of identical twins (dated by TCRdb to the mid-2010s). Regarding the study in general: TCR alpha and beta repertoires from monozygotic twins, unrelated adults of various ages and cord blood were deep-sequenced to test whether fetal clonotypes persist. To rule out contamination, replicate twin experiments were performed at different times with different library preparation protocols. What the authors observed across the whole study: Excess twin sharing in beta out-of-frame sequences was weaker because fewer shared sequences lowered the signal-to-noise ratio. Abundant cord blood beta clonotypes carried fewer insertions; young adult naive repertoires showed a weaker similar trend, while memory repertoires showed none. Invariant T cells such as MAIT and iNKT could partly confound zero-insertion analyses, though diverse VJ usage argued against this for most clonotypes. Recombination models systematically underestimated out-of-frame TCR alpha sharing in monozygotic twins but agreed with sharing between unrelated individuals. Compared with coincidental sharing between unrelated individuals, out-of-frame TCR alpha sequences shared between twins had an excess of sequences with low generation probability. Because the same donors could not be followed over many years, the conclusions relied on cross-sectional statistical analysis.

The data were also submitted as part of a second study, on yellow fever vaccine responses in identical twins. As that second study puts it: The T cell response to vaccination in identical twins was reported by the authors to appear partly convergent and partly personalized. The study precisely tracked vaccine-responding T cell clones in identical twins.

This TCR derives from a young woman in good health. The sample was PBMCs. Recombination joined TRBV6-1 with TRBJ2-3, with TRBD1 as a weak D call on 5 bases. Read as DNA, the sequence is TGTGCCAGCAGCTCCAGGGTTCCCACAGATACGCAGTATTTT. This sequence encodes CASSSRVPTDTQYF.